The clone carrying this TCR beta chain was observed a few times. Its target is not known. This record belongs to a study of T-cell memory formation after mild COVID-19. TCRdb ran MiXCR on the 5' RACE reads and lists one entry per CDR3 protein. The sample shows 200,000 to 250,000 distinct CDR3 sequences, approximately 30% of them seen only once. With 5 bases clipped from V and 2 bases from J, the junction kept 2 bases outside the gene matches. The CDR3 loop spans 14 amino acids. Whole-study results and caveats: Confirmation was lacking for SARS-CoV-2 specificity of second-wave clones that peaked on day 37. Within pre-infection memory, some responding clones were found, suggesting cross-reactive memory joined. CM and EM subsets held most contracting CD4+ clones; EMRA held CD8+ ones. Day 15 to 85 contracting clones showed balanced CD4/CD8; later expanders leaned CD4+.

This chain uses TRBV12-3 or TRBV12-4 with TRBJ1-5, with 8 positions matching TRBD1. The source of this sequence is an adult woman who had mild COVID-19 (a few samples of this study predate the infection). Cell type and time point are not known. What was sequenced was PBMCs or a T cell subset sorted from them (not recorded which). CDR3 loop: CASSDRGGNQPQHF. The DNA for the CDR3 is TGTGCCAGCAGTGACAGGGGAGGCAATCAGCCCCAGCATTTT.